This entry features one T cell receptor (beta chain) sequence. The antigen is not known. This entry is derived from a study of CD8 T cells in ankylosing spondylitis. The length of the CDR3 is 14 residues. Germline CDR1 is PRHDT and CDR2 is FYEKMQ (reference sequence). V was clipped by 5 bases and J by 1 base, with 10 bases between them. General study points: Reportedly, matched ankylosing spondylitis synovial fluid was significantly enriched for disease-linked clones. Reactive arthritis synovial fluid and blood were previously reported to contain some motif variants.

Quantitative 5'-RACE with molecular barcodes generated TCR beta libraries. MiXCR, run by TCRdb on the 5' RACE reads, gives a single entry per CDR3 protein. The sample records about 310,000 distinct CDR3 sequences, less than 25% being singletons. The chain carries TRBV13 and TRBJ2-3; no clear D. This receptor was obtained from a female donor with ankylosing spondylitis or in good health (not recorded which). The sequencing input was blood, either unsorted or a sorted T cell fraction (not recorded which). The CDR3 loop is CASSRVDRTDTQYF. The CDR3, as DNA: TGTGCCAGCAGCAGGGTCGATCGCACAGATACGCAGTATTTT.